Reported below is one T cell receptor beta chain. Profiled with immunoSEQ multiplex PCR; TCRdb holds only in-frame clones, not every one. The table lists about 16,000 clones, about three quarters of them singletons. The entry originates in a study of ipilimumab plus nivolumab after autologous stem cell transplantation. Per the germline V gene, CDR1 is SGHNT and CDR2 is YYREEE (reference sequence). The CDR3 length is 13 residues. The V gene lost 1 base and the J gene lost 5 bases, with 9 bases spanning the gap. Patients got 3 mg/kg IV nivolumab weeks 1, 4, 7, 10, then biweekly through week 26. The sequence derives from a male donor with diffuse large B-cell lymphoma. J is TRBJ1-2 and V is TRBV5-4; D is possibly TRBD1 (5 bases). This specimen was PBMCs, taken in a trial of ipilimumab plus nivolumab as post-transplant consolidation. CDR3 sequence reads: CASSLIGEYGYTF. In DNA form, the CDR3 reads TGTGCCAGCAGCTTGATAGGGGAGTATGGCTACACCTTC. Looking up the rest from reference TRBV5-4 and TRBJ1-2 gives the full variable domain: ETGVTQSPTHLIKTRGQQVTLRCSSQSGHNTVSWYQQALGQGPQFIFQYYREEENGRGNFPPRFSGLQFPNYSSELNVNALELDDSALYLCASSLIGEYGYTFGSGTRLTVV.